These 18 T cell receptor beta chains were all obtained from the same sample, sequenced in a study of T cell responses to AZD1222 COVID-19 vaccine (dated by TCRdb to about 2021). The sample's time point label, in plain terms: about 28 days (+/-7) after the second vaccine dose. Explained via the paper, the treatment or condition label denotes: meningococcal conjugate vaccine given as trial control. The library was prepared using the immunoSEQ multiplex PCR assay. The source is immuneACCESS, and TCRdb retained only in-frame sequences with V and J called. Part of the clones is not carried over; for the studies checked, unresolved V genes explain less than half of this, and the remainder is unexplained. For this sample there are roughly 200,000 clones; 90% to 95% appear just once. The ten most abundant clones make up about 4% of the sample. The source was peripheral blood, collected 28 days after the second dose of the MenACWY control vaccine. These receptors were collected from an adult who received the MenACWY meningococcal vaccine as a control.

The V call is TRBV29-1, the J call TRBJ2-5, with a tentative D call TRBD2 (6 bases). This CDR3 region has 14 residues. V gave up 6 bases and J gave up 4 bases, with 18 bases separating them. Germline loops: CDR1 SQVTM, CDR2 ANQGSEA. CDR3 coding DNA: TGCAGCGTCCTCCTTGTGGGGGGTCGAGAGACCCAGTACTTC. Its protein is CSVLLVGGRETQYF.

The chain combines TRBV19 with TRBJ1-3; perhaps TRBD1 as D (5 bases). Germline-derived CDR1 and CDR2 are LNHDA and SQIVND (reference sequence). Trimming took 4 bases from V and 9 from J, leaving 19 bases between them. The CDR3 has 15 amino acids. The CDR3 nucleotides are TGTGCCAGTAGTAGCCGGACCCTCCACGGGGGCACCATATATTTT. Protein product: CASSSRTLHGGTIYF.

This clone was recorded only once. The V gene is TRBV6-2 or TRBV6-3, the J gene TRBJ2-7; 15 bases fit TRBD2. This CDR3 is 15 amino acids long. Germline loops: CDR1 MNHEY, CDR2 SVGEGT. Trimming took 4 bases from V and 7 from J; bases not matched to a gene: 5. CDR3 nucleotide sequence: TGTGCCAGCAGTTTGGGACTAGCGGGAGGTGGAGAGCAGTACTTC. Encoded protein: CASSLGLAGGGEQYF.

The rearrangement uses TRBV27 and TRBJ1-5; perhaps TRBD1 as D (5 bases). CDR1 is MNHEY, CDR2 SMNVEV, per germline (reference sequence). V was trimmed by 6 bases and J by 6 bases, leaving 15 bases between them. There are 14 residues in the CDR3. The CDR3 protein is CASRPGTDSQPQHF. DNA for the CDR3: TGTGCCAGCAGGCCGGGGACCGATAGTCAGCCCCAGCATTTT.

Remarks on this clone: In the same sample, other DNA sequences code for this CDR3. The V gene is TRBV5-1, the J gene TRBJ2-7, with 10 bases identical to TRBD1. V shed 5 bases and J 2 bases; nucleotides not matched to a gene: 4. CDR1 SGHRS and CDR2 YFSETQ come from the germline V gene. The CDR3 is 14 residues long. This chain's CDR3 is CASRWDRGPYEQYF. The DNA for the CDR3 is TGCGCCAGCAGATGGGACAGGGGACCCTACGAGCAGTACTTC.

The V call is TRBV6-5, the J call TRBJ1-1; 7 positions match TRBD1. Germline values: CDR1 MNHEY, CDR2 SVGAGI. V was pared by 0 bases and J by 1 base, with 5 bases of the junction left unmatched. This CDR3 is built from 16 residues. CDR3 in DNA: TGTGCCAGCAGTTACTCGGGATCAGGGGGGAACACTGAAGCTTTCTTT. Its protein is CASSYSGSGGNTEAFF.

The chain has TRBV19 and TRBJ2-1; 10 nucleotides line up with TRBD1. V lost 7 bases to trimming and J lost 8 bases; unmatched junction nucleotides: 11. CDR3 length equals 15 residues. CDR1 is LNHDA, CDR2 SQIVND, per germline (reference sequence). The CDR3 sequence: CASTKDRGPVDEQFF. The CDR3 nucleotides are TGTGCCAGTACTAAAGACAGGGGGCCGGTAGATGAGCAGTTCTTC.

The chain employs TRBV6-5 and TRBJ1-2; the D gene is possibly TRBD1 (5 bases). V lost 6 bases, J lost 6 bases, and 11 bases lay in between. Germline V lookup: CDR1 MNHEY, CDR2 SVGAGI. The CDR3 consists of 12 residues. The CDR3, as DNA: TGTGCCAGCAGCCGCGGGACTCATGGCTACACCTTC. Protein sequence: CASSRGTHGYTF.

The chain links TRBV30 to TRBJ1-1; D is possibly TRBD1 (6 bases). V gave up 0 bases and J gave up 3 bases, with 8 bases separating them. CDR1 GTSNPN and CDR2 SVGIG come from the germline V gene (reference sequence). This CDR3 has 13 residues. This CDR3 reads CAWSVNRDTEAFF. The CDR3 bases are TGTGCCTGGAGTGTAAACAGGGACACTGAAGCTTTCTTT.

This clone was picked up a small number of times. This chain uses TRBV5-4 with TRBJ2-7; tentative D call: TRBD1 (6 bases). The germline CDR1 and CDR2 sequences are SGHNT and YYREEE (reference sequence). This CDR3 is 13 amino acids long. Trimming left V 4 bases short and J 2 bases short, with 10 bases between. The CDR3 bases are TGTGCCAGCAGCCGGACAGCCACCTACGAGCAGTACTTC. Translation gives CASSRTATYEQYF.

CDR3 region: CASSVHMLGTEAFF. The CDR3 DNA follows: TGTGCCAGCAGCGTTCATATGTTGGGCACTGAAGCTTTCTTT. The chain recombines TRBV9 with TRBJ1-1; no clear D. Germline V gene sequence: CDR1 SGDLS, CDR2 YYNGEE. This CDR3 is 14 amino acids long. Trimming took off 2 bases at V and 4 bases at J, with 12 bases between the two ends.

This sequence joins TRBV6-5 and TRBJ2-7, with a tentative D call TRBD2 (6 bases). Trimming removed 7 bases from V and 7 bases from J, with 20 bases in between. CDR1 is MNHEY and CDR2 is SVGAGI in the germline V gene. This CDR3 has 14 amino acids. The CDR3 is CASTAPGGAGEQYF. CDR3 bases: TGTGCCAGCACCGCCCCCGGAGGGGCGGGGGAGCAGTACTTC.

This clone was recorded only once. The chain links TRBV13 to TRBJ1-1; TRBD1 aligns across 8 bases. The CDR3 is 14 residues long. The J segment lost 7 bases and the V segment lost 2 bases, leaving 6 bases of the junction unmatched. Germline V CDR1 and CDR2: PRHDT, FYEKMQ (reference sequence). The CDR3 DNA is TGTGCCAGCAGCTTAAGGGACAGGTTGGGTGAAGCTTTCTTT. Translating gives CASSLRDRLGEAFF.

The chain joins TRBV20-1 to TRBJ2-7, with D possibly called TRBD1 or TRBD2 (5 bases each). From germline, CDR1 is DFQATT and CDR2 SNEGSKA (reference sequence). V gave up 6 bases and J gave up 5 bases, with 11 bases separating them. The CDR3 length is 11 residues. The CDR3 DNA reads TGCAGTGCAGAGAGGGACCACGAGCAGTACTTC. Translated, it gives CSAERDHEQYF.

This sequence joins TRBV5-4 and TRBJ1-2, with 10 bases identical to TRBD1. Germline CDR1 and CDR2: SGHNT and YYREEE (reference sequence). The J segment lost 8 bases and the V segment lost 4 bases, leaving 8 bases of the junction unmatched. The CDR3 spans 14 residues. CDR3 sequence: CASSQDRGRDGYTF. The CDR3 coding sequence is TGTGCCAGCAGCCAAGACAGGGGGCGCGACGGCTACACCTTC.

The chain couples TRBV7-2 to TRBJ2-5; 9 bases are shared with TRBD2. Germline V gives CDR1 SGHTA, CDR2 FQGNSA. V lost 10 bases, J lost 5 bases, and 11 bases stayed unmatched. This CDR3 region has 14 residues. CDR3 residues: CATGAAGGVETQYF. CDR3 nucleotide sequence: TGTGCCACAGGGGCGGCGGGAGGGGTTGAGACCCAGTACTTC.

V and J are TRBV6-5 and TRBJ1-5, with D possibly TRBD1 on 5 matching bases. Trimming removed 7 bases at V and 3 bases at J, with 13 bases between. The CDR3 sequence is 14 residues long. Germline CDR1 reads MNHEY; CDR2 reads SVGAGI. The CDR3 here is CASTAGGINQPQHF. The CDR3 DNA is TGTGCCAGCACCGCTGGGGGGATCAATCAGCCCCAGCATTTT.

As DNA, the CDR3 is TGTGCCAGCTCACTACCGGGACTAGCGGACTTGGGTTCAAGAGACACCCAGTACTTC. It yields the protein CASSLPGLADLGSRDTQYF. V gene TRBV18 combines with J gene TRBJ2-5; 11 nucleotides line up with TRBD2. The CDR3 loop spans 19 amino acids. The germline V gene has CDR1 KGHSH and CDR2 LQKENI. V gave up 4 bases and J gave up 8 bases; unmatched junction bases: 21. Looking up the rest from reference TRBV18 and TRBJ2-5 gives the full variable domain: NAGVMQNPRHLVRRRGQEARLRCSPMKGHSHVYWYRQLPEEGLKFMVYLQKENIIDESGMPKERFSAEFPKEGPSILRIQQVVRGDSAAYFCASSLPGLADLGSRDTQYFGPGTRLLVL.